This TCR beta chain was captured in a study of blood T cell repertoires in COVID-19. Overall study context: From the United States, Italy and Spain came samples of acute and convalescent COVID-19.

Per the original methods: Researchers report that nucleated cell counts were estimated from reference gene primer amplification. The repertoire was sequenced with immunoSEQ multiplex PCR; TCRdb's copy has only in-frame clones and lacks some. V and J calls and clone size are those listed in that table; D and trimming were worked out from the DNA. This sample yields roughly 400,000 clones, of which roughly 84% are seen a single time; 1.2% to 1.5% belongs to the top ten. Exposed participants came across a COVID-19 case within 2 weeks before study entry. The V gene's germline CDR1 is MDHEN and CDR2 SYDVKM. Trimming pared 2 bases from V and 3 bases from J, leaving 11 bases between. The CDR3 sequence is 14 residues long.

Material for sequencing was PBMCs or T cells enriched from blood (not recorded which). The sequence derives from a woman aged 18 to 35 who had been exposed to COVID-19. This sequence joins TRBV28 and TRBJ2-7; D might be TRBD1 (5 bases). The DNA of the CDR3 is TGTGCCAGCAGTTTAGTGACAGTAATCTACGAGCAGTACTTC. Residues: CASSLVTVIYEQYF.